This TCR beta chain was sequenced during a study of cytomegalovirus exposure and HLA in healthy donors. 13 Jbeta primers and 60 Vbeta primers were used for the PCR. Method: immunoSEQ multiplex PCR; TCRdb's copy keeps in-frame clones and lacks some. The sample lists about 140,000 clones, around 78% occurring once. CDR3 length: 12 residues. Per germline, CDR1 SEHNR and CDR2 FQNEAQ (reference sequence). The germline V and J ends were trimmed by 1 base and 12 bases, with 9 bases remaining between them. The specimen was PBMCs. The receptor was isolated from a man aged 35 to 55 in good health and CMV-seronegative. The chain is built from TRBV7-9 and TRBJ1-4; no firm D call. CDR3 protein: CASSLESRELFF. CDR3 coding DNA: TGTGCCAGCAGCTTAGAGAGTCGGGAACTGTTTTTT.